These 30 T cell receptor beta chains were sequenced from one sample in a study of Ad26.COV2.S vaccination and SARS-CoV-2 variants. Described treatment: roughly 19 received Ad26.COV2.S at low or high dose, single or two shots; 5 received placebo; per-sample allocation not given. Sampling was done on day 63 after the first vaccine or placebo injection. Measured with immunoSEQ multiplex PCR; TCRdb has only the in-frame clones, and not every one. Of hundreds of thousands of clones in the sample, around 89% are singletons; the top ten hold approximately 1.5%. Specimen: peripheral blood, collected in a trial of Ad26.COV2.S vaccine versus placebo. These TCRs come from a person aged 18-65 years who received the Ad26.COV2.S COVID-19 vaccine or a placebo.

V and J are TRBV11-2 and TRBJ1-5, with D unresolved. CDR1 is SGHAT, CDR2 FQNNGV, per germline. Trimming pared 2 bases from V and 4 bases from J, leaving 9 bases between. This CDR3 is 14 amino acids long. In DNA, the CDR3 is TGTGCCAGCAGCTTAAAGGAGGCTAATCAGCCCCAGCATTTT. Translating it yields CASSLKEANQPQHF.

As regards this clone: At the DNA level, this CDR3 is encoded by other sequences in the same sample as well. This chain uses TRBV7-2 with TRBJ2-5; D is unresolved. V lost 1 base, J lost 4 bases, and 7 bases lay in between. CDR1 SGHTA and CDR2 FQGNSA come from the germline V gene. The CDR3 runs to 13 residues. In DNA form, the CDR3 reads TGTGCCAGCAGCTTAGTTGTTGGAGAGACCCAGTACTTC. It specifies CASSLVVGETQYF.

This sequence joins TRBV5-1 and TRBJ1-1; no reliable D call. Deletions cut 1 base from V and 0 bases from J, with 10 bases between. Germline-derived CDR1 and CDR2 are SGHRS and YFSETQ. The CDR3 consists of 15 residues. CDR3 in amino acids: CASSLFSSMNTEAFF. The CDR3 DNA sequence: TGCGCCAGCAGCTTGTTCTCCAGTATGAACACTGAAGCTTTCTTT.

This chain joins TRBV5-6 and TRBJ2-5; the match to TRBD1 covers 7 bases. With V trimmed by 4 bases and J by 5 bases, 11 bases remained unmatched. In germline, CDR1 is SGHDT, CDR2 YYEEEE. This CDR3 is 15 amino acids long. CDR3 in DNA: TGTGCCAGCAGCCCCTGGGGGACAGATATCGAGACCCAGTACTTC. Translated: CASSPWGTDIETQYF.

The rearrangement uses TRBV3-1 (or the pseudogene TRBV3-2) and TRBJ2-3; D possibly corresponds to TRBD2 (5 bases). Germline-derived CDR1 and CDR2 are LGHDT and YNNKEL (reference sequence). Trimming took 4 bases from V and 3 from J, leaving 14 bases between them. The CDR3 extends over 15 amino acids. As DNA, the CDR3 is TGTGCCAGCAGCCTAGACTCGGACTTAACAGATACGCAGTATTTT. This gives the protein CASSLDSDLTDTQYF.

Here the CDR3 DNA reads TGTGCCAGCTCCGGGGCACTAGCTCAGACCTACGAGCAGTACTTC. Translated, it gives CASSGALAQTYEQYF. The rearrangement links TRBV18 to TRBJ2-7; a weak D match, TRBD2 (6 bases). The CDR3 is made up of 15 amino acids. Germline lookup yields CDR1 KGHSH and CDR2 LQKENI. The germline V and J ends were trimmed by 6 bases and 2 bases, with 17 bases remaining between them. Based on the CDR3 plus reference TRBV18 and TRBJ2-7, the full variable domain is NAGVMQNPRHLVRRRGQEARLRCSPMKGHSHVYWYRQLPEEGLKFMVYLQKENIIDESGMPKERFSAEFPKEGPSILRIQQVVRGDSAAYFCASSGALAQTYEQYFGPGTRLTVT.

The chain uses TRBV27 and TRBJ1-6; D call uncertain. Germline V gives CDR1 MNHEY, CDR2 SMNVEV (reference sequence). V was trimmed by 11 bases and J by 4 bases, leaving 12 bases between them. The length of the CDR3 is 13 residues. DNA for the CDR3: TGTGCCTCCCGGGCCACTTATAATTCACCCCTCCACTTT. It codes for CASRATYNSPLHF.

The rearrangement links TRBV5-1 to TRBJ2-1; a possible D gene is TRBD2 (6 bases). Germline loops: CDR1 SGHRS, CDR2 YFSETQ. This CDR3 is 16 amino acids long. V shed 0 bases and J shed 0 bases, with 10 bases lying between them. The CDR3 protein is CASSLGDSYSYNEQFF. CDR3 bases: TGCGCCAGCAGCTTGGGGGACTCCTACTCCTACAATGAGCAGTTCTTC.

The chain links TRBV7-8 to TRBJ2-7; TRBD1 is a possible D gene (5 bases). Germline CDR1 SGHVS, CDR2 FQNEAQ. V lost 0 bases and J 4 bases, leaving 10 bases between the germline ends. CDR3 length equals 14 residues. CDR3 amino acids: CASSLASGSYEQYF. DNA of the CDR3: TGTGCCAGCAGCTTAGCGTCAGGGTCTTACGAGCAGTACTTC.

The J gene is TRBJ2-1, the V gene TRBV7-2; TRBD1 aligns across 8 bases. This CDR3 spans 13 amino acids. Germline CDR1 reads SGHTA; CDR2 reads FQGNSA. The trim removed 1 base at V and 7 bases at J, leaving 0 bases unmatched. CDR3 region: CASSLGTGNEQFF. The CDR3 coding sequence is TGTGCCAGCAGCTTAGGGACAGGGAATGAGCAGTTCTTC.

Remarks on this clone: Other DNA sequences in the same sample also yield this CDR3. The chain is built from TRBV7-9 and TRBJ2-7; 7 nucleotides align to TRBD1. Germline values: CDR1 SEHNR, CDR2 FQNEAQ (reference sequence). Trimming cost V 1 base and J 1 base; bases outside gene matches: 4. CDR3 size: 15 residues. The CDR3 region has the DNA TGTGCCAGCAGCTTAGGCCGGGGACAGTCCTACGAGCAGTACTTC. This codes for CASSLGRGQSYEQYF.

This chain links TRBV7-9 with TRBJ1-1; no definite D call. Trimming removed 2 bases from V and 2 bases from J, with 6 bases in between. Germline-derived CDR1 and CDR2 are SEHNR and FQNEAQ (reference sequence). The CDR3 contains 13 residues. The CDR3 protein is CASSLNYNTEAFF. CDR3 DNA: TGTGCCAGCAGCTTAAATTATAACACTGAAGCTTTCTTT.

The CDR3 bases are TGCGCCAGCAGCCACCGGCTGGAGTTTGGGCAGCCCCAGCATTTT. Translated, it gives CASSHRLEFGQPQHF. This sequence joins TRBV4-3 and TRBJ1-5, with D uncertain. Trimming pared 3 bases from V and 7 bases from J, leaving 16 bases between. The germline gives CDR1 LGHNA, CDR2 YSLEER. The CDR3 has 15 amino acids.

This chain uses TRBV7-2 with TRBJ2-2; D unclear. V was cut by 3 bases and J by 4 bases, with 6 bases left in between. The length of the CDR3 is 13 residues. CDR1 is SGHTA, CDR2 FQGNSA, per germline. This chain's CDR3 is CASSFLSTGELFF. The CDR3 nucleotides read TGTGCCAGCAGCTTTTTGTCCACCGGGGAGCTGTTTTTT.

In its sample, this clone was seen a few times. The chain uses TRBV6-5 and TRBJ1-5, with D uncertain. V was trimmed by 6 bases and J by 0 bases, leaving 12 bases between them. The CDR3 is 15 amino acids. Germline loops: CDR1 MNHEY, CDR2 SVGAGI. The CDR3 DNA sequence: TGTGCCAGCAGCCCCAGCACCTATAGCAATCAGCCCCAGCATTTT. It specifies CASSPSTYSNQPQHF.

The CDR3 is CASSQEGAGVGETQYF. The CDR3 nucleotides are TGTGCCAGCAGCCAAGAGGGAGCGGGAGTAGGAGAGACCCAGTACTTC. The genes are TRBV3-1 (or the pseudogene TRBV3-2) and TRBJ2-5; 8 bases line up with TRBD2. Trimming at V came to 0 bases and at J to 4 bases, leaving 7 bases not matched to a gene. The CDR3 has 16 amino acids. From germline, CDR1 is LGHDT and CDR2 YNNKEL (reference sequence).

V and J are TRBV27 and TRBJ2-1; TRBD2 aligns across 9 bases. Trimming removed 8 bases from V and 1 base from J; junction bases left unmatched: 9. This CDR3 region has 16 residues. CDR1 is MNHEY and CDR2 is SMNVEV in the germline V gene (reference sequence). CDR3 sequence: CASWEVAGVSYNEQFF. The CDR3 nucleotides read TGTGCCAGCTGGGAGGTAGCGGGGGTTTCCTACAATGAGCAGTTCTTC.

The rearrangement links TRBV27 to TRBJ1-1; maybe TRBD1 (5 bases). Trimming pared 2 bases from V and 5 bases from J, leaving 12 bases between. The CDR3 length is 14 residues. Germline V gene lookup returns CDR1 MNHEY and CDR2 SMNVEV (reference sequence). The CDR3 DNA reads as TGTGCCAGCAGTTTACATGCGGGGGAAACTGAAGCTTTCTTT. This gives the protein CASSLHAGETEAFF.

This rearrangement joins TRBV9 to TRBJ2-5; the D is unclear. The V end was cut by 3 bases, the J end by 5 bases, with 2 bases between. The germline CDR1 and CDR2 sequences are SGDLS and YYNGEE. This CDR3 spans 10 amino acids. The CDR3 is CASSGETQYF. Written as DNA, the CDR3 is TGTGCCAGCAGCGGGGAGACCCAGTACTTC.

This CDR3 is CASRKRAGDYEQYF. The DNA for the CDR3 is TGTGCCAGCAGAAAGAGGGCGGGAGATTACGAGCAGTACTTC. The genes are TRBV2 and TRBJ2-7, with 7 bases aligning to TRBD2. After removal of 6 bases from V and 4 bases from J, the junction contained 9 bases not matched to a gene. Looked up from germline, CDR1 is SNHLY and CDR2 is FYNNEI. The CDR3 runs 14 residues.

This chain uses TRBV7-2 with TRBJ1-6; D is unclear. The germline V gene has CDR1 SGHTA and CDR2 FQGNSA. Trimming stripped 5 bases from V and 7 bases from J, with 15 bases between. This CDR3 region has 15 residues. The chain's CDR3 is CASSLHGSENSPLHF. CDR3 DNA sequence: TGTGCCAGCAGCCTCCACGGGAGCGAGAATTCACCCCTCCACTTT.

CDR3 residues: CASSLETGGVQPQHF. The CDR3 DNA reads TGTGCCAGCAGCTTAGAGACAGGGGGCGTCCAGCCCCAGCATTTT. This chain connects TRBV7-2 to TRBJ1-5, with 10 nucleotides matching TRBD1. This CDR3 contains 15 residues. With V trimmed by 1 base and J by 7 bases, 4 bases remained unmatched. Germline V gene sequence: CDR1 SGHTA, CDR2 FQGNSA.

This clone appeared a few times. This sequence joins TRBV11-2 and TRBJ1-2; D ambiguous. The CDR3 consists of 14 residues. The germline V gene has CDR1 SGHAT and CDR2 FQNNGV. V lost 2 bases and J 2 bases, leaving 9 bases between the germline ends. The DNA of the CDR3 is TGTGCCAGCAGCTTATCTGGCGGAAACTATGGCTACACCTTC. Amino acid sequence: CASSLSGGNYGYTF.

The chain recombines TRBV27 with TRBJ1-4, with TRBD1 matching over 7 bases. Losses at the gene ends were 4 bases for V and 8 bases for J; bases not matched to a gene: 7. Germline V gene sequence: CDR1 MNHEY, CDR2 SMNVEV (reference sequence). This CDR3 comprises 14 residues. This CDR3 is CASSSEGAWEKLFF. CDR3 nucleotides: TGTGCCAGCAGTTCTGAGGGGGCCTGGGAAAAACTGTTTTTT.

J is TRBJ2-1 and V is TRBV19, with D perhaps TRBD1 (9 bases). The CDR3 totals 20 residues. Germline V gene sequence: CDR1 LNHDA, CDR2 SQIVND (reference sequence). Trimming stripped 4 bases from V and 2 bases from J, with 27 bases between. CDR3 residues: CASSTPPDRGTSRTYNEQFF. As DNA, the CDR3 is TGTGCCAGTAGTACCCCCCCTGACAGGGGGACTAGTCGAACCTACAATGAGCAGTTCTTC.

The chain carries TRBV6-5 and TRBJ2-5; 12 bases are shared with TRBD1. Trimming at V came to 6 bases and at J to 4 bases, leaving 6 bases not matched to a gene. The germline V gene has CDR1 MNHEY and CDR2 SVGAGI. The CDR3 sequence is 15 residues long. The CDR3, as DNA: TGTGCCAGCAGATCCGGGACAGGGGGCGTAGAGACCCAGTACTTC. Its protein product is CASRSGTGGVETQYF.

The chain uses TRBV6-5 and TRBJ2-1; TRBD2 agrees at 11 bases. The V and J ends lost 6 bases and 7 bases, in that order; junction bases with no gene match: 8. CDR3 size: 15 residues. The germline V gene has CDR1 MNHEY and CDR2 SVGAGI. CDR3 in DNA: TGTGCCAGCAGCCGACCGGGACTAGCGGAAAATGAGCAGTTCTTC. The encoded protein is CASSRPGLAENEQFF.

This sequence joins TRBV7-2 and TRBJ1-4, with D possibly being TRBD1 (6 bases). This CDR3 comprises 16 residues. Germline assignment: CDR1 SGHTA and CDR2 FQGNSA. Trimming removed 4 bases at V and 6 bases at J, with 18 bases between. CDR3 DNA: TGTGCCAGCAGCTCACAGGCGCTAGGGGGTTATGAAAAACTGTTTTTT. It translates to CASSSQALGGYEKLFF.

In this sample, this clone turned up a few times. The CDR3 loop reads CASSLFYGTGGAQYF. The CDR3 DNA is TGTGCCAGCAGCTTGTTCTACGGGACAGGGGGCGCCCAGTACTTC. The chain recombines TRBV5-4 with TRBJ2-7; 12 bases are shared with TRBD1. This CDR3 region has 15 residues. Germline CDR1 SGHNT, CDR2 YYREEE (reference sequence). V was pared by 1 base and J by 10 bases, with 9 bases of the junction left unmatched.

The rearrangement joins TRBV10-3 to TRBJ2-7; 7 bases are shared with TRBD2. The CDR3 is made up of 15 amino acids. The trim removed 5 bases at V and 0 bases at J, leaving 7 bases unmatched. Per germline, CDR1 ENHRY and CDR2 SYGVKD. CDR3 loop: CAISRGEGTSYEQYF. The DNA of the CDR3 is TGTGCCATCAGTCGGGGGGAGGGGACCTCCTACGAGCAGTACTTC.